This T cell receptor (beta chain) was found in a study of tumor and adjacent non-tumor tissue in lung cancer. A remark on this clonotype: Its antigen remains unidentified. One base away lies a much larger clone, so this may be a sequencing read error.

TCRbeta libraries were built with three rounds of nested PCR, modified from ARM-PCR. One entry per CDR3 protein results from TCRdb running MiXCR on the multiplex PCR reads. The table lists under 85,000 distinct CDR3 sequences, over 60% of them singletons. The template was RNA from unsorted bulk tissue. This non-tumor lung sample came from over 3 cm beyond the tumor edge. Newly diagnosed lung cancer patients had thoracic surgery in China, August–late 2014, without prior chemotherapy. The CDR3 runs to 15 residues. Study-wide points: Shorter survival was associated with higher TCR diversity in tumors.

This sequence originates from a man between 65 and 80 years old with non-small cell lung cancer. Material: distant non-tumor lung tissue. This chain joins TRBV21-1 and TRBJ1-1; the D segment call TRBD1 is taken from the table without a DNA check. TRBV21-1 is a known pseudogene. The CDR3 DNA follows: TGTGCCAGCAGCAAGTTGTGCGACAGGGCCACTGAAGCTTTCTTT. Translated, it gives CASSKLCDRATEAFF.